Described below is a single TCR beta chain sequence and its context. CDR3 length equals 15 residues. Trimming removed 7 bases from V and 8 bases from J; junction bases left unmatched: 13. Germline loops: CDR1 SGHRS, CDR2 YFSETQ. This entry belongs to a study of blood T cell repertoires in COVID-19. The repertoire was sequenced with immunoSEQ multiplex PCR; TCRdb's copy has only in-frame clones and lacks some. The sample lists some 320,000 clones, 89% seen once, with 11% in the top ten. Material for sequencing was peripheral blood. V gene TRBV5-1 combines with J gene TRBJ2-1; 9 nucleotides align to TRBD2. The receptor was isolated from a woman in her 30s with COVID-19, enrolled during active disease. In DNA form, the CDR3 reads TGCGCCAGCCAACTGACTAGCGGTTCTTGGGATGAGCAGTTCTTC. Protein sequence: CASQLTSGSWDEQFF.